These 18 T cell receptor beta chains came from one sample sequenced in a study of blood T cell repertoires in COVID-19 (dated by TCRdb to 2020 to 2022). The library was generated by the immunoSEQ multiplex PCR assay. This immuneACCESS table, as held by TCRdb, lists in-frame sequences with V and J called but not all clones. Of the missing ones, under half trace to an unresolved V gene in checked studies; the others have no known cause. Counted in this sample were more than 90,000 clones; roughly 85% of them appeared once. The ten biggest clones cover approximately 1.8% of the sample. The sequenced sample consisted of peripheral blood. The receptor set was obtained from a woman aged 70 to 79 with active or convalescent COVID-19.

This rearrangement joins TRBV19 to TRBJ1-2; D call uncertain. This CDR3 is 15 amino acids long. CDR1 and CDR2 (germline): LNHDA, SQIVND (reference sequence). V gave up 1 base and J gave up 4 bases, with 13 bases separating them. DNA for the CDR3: TGTGCCAGTAGTATAGGTCCGGGGTCTCTCTATGGCTACACCTTC. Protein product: CASSIGPGSLYGYTF.

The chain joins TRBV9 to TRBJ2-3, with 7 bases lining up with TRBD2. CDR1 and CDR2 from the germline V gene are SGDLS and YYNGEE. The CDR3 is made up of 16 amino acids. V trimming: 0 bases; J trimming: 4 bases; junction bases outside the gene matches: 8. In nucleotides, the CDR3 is TGTGCCAGCAGCGTAGAGGGACGGGGAGGGGCAGATACGCAGTATTTT. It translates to CASSVEGRGGADTQYF.

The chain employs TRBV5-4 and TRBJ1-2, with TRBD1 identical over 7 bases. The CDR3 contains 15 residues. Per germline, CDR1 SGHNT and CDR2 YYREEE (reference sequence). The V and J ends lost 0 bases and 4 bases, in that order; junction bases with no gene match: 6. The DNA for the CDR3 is TGTGCCAGCAGCTTGGGGGGACAGCAATTCTATGGCTACACCTTC. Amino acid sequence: CASSLGGQQFYGYTF.

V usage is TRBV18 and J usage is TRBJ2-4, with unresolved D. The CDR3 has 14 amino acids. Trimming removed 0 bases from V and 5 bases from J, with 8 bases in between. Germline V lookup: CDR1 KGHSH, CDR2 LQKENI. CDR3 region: CASSPPAGENIQYF. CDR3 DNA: TGTGCCAGCTCACCACCGGCAGGCGAAAACATTCAGTACTTC.

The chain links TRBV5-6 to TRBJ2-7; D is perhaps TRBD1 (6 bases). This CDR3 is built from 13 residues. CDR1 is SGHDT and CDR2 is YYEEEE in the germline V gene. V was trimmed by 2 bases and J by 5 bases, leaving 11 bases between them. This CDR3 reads CASSFLPGDEQYF. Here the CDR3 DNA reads TGTGCCAGCAGCTTTTTACCAGGGGACGAGCAGTACTTC.

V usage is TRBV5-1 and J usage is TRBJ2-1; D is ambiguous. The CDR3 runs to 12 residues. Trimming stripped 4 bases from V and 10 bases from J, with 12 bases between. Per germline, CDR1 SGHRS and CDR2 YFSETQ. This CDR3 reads CASSVIMEEQFF. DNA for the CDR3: TGCGCCAGCAGCGTGATAATGGAGGAGCAGTTCTTC.

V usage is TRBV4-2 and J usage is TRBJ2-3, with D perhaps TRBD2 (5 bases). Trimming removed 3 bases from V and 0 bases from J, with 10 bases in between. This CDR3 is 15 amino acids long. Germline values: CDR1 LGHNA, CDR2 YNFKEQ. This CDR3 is CASSQETKSTDTQYF. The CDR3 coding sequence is TGTGCCAGCAGCCAGGAGACTAAAAGCACAGATACGCAGTATTTT.

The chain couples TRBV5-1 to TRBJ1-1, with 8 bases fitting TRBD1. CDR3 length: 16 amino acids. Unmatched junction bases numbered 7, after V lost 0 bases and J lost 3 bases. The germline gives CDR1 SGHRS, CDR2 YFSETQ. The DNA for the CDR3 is TGCGCCAGCAGCTTGGCCAGGACAGGGCGGGACACTGAAGCTTTCTTT. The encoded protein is CASSLARTGRDTEAFF.

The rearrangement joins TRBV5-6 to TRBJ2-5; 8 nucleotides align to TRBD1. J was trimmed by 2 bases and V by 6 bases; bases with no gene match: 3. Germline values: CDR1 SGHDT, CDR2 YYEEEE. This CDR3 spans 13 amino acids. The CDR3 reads CASIRTGQETQYF. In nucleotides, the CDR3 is TGTGCCAGCATCCGGACAGGGCAAGAGACCCAGTACTTC.

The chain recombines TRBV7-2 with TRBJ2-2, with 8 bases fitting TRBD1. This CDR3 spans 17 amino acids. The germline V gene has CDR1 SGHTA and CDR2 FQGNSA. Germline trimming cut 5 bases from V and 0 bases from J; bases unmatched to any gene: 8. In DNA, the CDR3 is TGTGCCAGCAGCCAAGGCCCGGGACAGGCGAACACCGGGGAGCTGTTTTTT. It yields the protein CASSQGPGQANTGELFF.

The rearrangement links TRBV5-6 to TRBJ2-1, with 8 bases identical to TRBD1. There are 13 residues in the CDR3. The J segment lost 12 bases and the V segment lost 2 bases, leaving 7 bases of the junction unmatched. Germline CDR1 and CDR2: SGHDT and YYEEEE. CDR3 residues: CASSFADRGGQFF. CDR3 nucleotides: TGTGCCAGCAGCTTTGCCGACAGGGGTGGGCAGTTCTTC.

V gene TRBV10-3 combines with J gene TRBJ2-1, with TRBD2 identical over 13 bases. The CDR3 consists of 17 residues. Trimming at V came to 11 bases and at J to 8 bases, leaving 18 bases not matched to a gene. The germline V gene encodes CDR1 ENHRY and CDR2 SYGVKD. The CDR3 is CAVSTGILAGGGDEQFF. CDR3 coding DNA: TGTGCCGTGTCCACCGGCATACTAGCGGGAGGGGGTGATGAGCAGTTCTTC.

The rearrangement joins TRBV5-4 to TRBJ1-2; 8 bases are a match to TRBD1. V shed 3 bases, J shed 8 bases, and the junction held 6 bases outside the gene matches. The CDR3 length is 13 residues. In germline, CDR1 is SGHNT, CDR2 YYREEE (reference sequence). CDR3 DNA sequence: TGTGCCAGCAGCTGGGACAGGTCTCAGGGCTACACCTTC. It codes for CASSWDRSQGYTF.

The CDR3 spells CASSQESRQGGYTF. CDR3 bases: TGCGCCAGCAGCCAAGAAAGTCGGCAGGGTGGCTACACCTTC. This sequence joins TRBV4-1 and TRBJ1-2, with D maybe TRBD1 (5 bases). With 0 bases removed from V and 7 bases from J, the gap between germline ends came to 12 bases. The CDR3 runs to 14 residues. The germline V gene has CDR1 MGHRA and CDR2 YSYEKL.

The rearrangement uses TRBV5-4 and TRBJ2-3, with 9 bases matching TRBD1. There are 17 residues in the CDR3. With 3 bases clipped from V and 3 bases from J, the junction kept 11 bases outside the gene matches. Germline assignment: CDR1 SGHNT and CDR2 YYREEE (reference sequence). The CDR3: CASSSQGGQGLTDTQYF. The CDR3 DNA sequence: TGTGCCAGCAGCTCTCAGGGGGGACAGGGATTGACAGATACGCAGTATTTT.

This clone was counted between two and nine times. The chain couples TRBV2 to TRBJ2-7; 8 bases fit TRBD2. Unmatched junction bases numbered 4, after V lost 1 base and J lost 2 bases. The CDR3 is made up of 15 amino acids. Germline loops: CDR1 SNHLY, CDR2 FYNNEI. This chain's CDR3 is CASSEDPGGAYEQYF. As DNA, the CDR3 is TGTGCCAGCAGTGAAGATCCCGGGGGGGCCTACGAGCAGTACTTC. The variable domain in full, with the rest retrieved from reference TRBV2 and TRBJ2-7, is EPEVTQTPSHQVTQMGQEVILRCVPISNHLYFYWYRQILGQKVEFLVSFYNNEISEKSEIFDDQFSVERPDGSNFTLKIRSTKLEDSAMYFCASSEDPGGAYEQYFGPGTRLTVT.

CDR3 loop: CAISARSTARNDEQYF. The DNA for the CDR3 is TGTGCCATCAGTGCCCGTTCGACAGCCCGGAACGACGAGCAGTACTTC. The J gene is TRBJ2-7, the V gene TRBV10-3, with D maybe TRBD1 (5 bases). CDR1 ENHRY and CDR2 SYGVKD come from the germline V gene. There are 16 residues in the CDR3. Trimming took off 4 bases at V and 5 bases at J, with 21 bases between the two ends.

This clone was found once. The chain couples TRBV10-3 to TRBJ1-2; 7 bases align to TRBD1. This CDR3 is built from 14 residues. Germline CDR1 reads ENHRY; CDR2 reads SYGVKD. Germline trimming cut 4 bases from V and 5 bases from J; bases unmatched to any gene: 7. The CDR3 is CAISGGQELYGYTF. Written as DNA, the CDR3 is TGTGCCATCAGTGGAGGACAGGAGCTATATGGCTACACCTTC.